This T cell receptor (beta chain) was profiled in a study of T cell repertoires in aging, cancer and after chemotherapy. Study context: Healthy donor repertoires were recorded over several months to years and showed clear clonal overlap.

The template was genomic DNA from peripheral blood, not RNA. General observations from the study: Untreated cancer patients had significantly lower blood TCR diversity than age-matched healthy donors.

Trimming took 4 bases from V and 2 from J, leaving 13 bases between them. Looked up from germline, CDR1 is SGHDT and CDR2 is YYEEEE. This CDR3 is built from 15 residues. TRB rearrangements spanning V, D and J were amplified using mixed TRB-A/B primers. TCRdb itself ran the multiplex PCR reads through MiXCR, one entry per CDR3 protein. Here the sample spans roughly 8,200 distinct CDR3 sequences, 25% to 40% being singletons. This clonotype was observed a few times. Its antigen remains unknown. The V and J genes are TRBV5-6 and TRBJ1-5; D might be TRBD1 (5 bases). This TCR was recovered from a human donor in good health. Sequenced sample: blood. The CDR3 spells CASSLRDVGNQPQHF. CDR3 coding DNA: TGTGCCAGCAGCCTCCGGGACGTAGGCAATCAGCCCCAGCATTTT.